These T cell receptor beta chains were read from a single sample in a study of T-cell reconstitution after alpha-beta-depleted transplantation in children. TCRdb reprocessed the PCR reads via MiXCR and lists one record per CDR3 protein. The sample consists of 280,000 or so distinct CDR3 sequences, around 10% of them appearing once. The starting material was peripheral blood, obtained 180 days after TCRalphabeta/CD19-depleted stem cell transplant. The source of these receptors is a male patient under 10 years old who had a stem cell transplant for chronic granulomatous disease, so the T cells may come from the graft donor. The CDR3 runs from the conserved cysteine through the conserved F or W.

j_gene: TRBJ1-5
len: 13
v_gene: TRBV20-1
CDR3aa: CSAREGGSQPQHF

j_gene: TRBJ2-3
len: 16
v_gene: TRBV7-9
CDR3aa: CATPREREDNTDTQYF

j_gene: TRBJ2-7
len: 14
v_gene: TRBV7-2
CDR3aa: CASSSRGVDYEQYF

j_gene: TRBJ1-3
len: 12
v_gene: TRBV29-1
CDR3aa: CSVQGAGNTIYF

j_gene: TRBJ2-7
len: 15
v_gene: TRBV18
CDR3aa: CASSRGQGVIYEQYF

j_gene: TRBJ2-3
len: 19
v_gene: TRBV4-1
CDR3aa: CASSLYGGQLAGATDTQYF

j_gene: TRBJ2-7
len: 15
v_gene: TRBV5-1
CDR3aa: CASSTRERGIYEQYF

j_gene: TRBJ2-7
len: 13
v_gene: TRBV5-4
CDR3aa: CASSLASSYEQYF

j_gene: TRBJ2-7
len: 15
v_gene: TRBV28
CDR3aa: CASSLPTGLSYEQYF

j_gene: TRBJ2-7
len: 14
v_gene: TRBV10-2
CDR3aa: CASSSGQGLYEQYF

j_gene: TRBJ1-2
len: 15
v_gene: TRBV12-3/TRBV12-4
CDR3aa: CASSLARGGSYGYTF

j_gene: TRBJ2-1
len: 17
v_gene: TRBV20-1
CDR3aa: CSAAGTTIPRGYNEQFF

j_gene: TRBJ1-5
len: 15
v_gene: TRBV3-1
CDR3aa: CASSQGRSKDQPQHF

j_gene: TRBJ2-3
len: 17
v_gene: TRBV10-2
CDR3aa: CASSESLVQRETDTQYF

j_gene: TRBJ1-4
len: 15
v_gene: TRBV18
CDR3aa: CASSPRLSANEKLFF

j_gene: TRBJ2-2
len: 12
v_gene: TRBV19
CDR3aa: CASRSWSGELFF

j_gene: TRBJ2-1
len: 20
v_gene: TRBV2
CDR3aa: CASSHPRGLAGALSYNEQFF

j_gene: TRBJ2-5
len: 15
v_gene: TRBV28
CDR3aa: CASTLGGLTQETQYF

j_gene: TRBJ2-1
len: 17
v_gene: TRBV7-7
CDR3aa: CASTQGRPGQGALEQFF

j_gene: TRBJ2-7
len: 15
v_gene: TRBV6-1
CDR3aa: CASSVGPSVSYEQYF

j_gene: TRBJ2-7
len: 14
v_gene: TRBV18
CDR3aa: CASSPARGSNEQYF

j_gene: TRBJ2-2
len: 15
v_gene: TRBV30
CDR3aa: CAWKQTGGAAGELFF

j_gene: TRBJ1-5
len: 13
v_gene: TRBV28
CDR3aa: CASSLGGFQPQHF

j_gene: TRBJ1-6
len: 16
v_gene: TRBV5-6
CDR3aa: CASSPRRARVNSPLHF

j_gene: TRBJ1-5
len: 14
v_gene: TRBV19
CDR3aa: CASSIAGEDQPQHF

j_gene: TRBJ2-3
len: 17
v_gene: TRBV24-1
CDR3aa: CATSEVGLAGAADTQYF

j_gene: TRBJ2-7
len: 13
v_gene: TRBV20-1
CDR3aa: CSAYRDRVYEQYF

j_gene: TRBJ1-1
len: 15
v_gene: TRBV12-2
CDR3aa: CAVAPWGQMNTEAFF

j_gene: TRBJ2-1
len: 15
v_gene: TRBV18
CDR3aa: CASSSLGTSVNEQFF

j_gene: TRBJ1-4
len: 15
v_gene: TRBV7-2
CDR3aa: CASKVGGTSNEKLFF

j_gene: TRBJ2-1
len: 13
v_gene: TRBV7-2
CDR3aa: CASSKRIHNEQFF

j_gene: TRBJ2-5
len: 14
v_gene: TRBV29-1
CDR3aa: CSVEYPGAQETQYF

j_gene: TRBJ2-1
len: 16
v_gene: TRBV20-1
CDR3aa: CSARAPPGQGINEQFF

j_gene: TRBJ2-5
len: 12
v_gene: TRBV12-5
CDR3aa: CASGSSDRTQYF

j_gene: TRBJ2-1
len: 15
v_gene: TRBV12-3/TRBV12-4
CDR3aa: CASRGLSGAYNEQFF

j_gene: TRBJ2-7
len: 13
v_gene: TRBV10-3
CDR3aa: CAIKEGPTYEQSF

j_gene: TRBJ2-7
len: 12
v_gene: TRBV20-1
CDR3aa: CSAWTRTYEQYF

j_gene: TRBJ2-2
len: 15
v_gene: TRBV15
CDR3aa: CATSRVLSSRGELFF

j_gene: TRBJ1-1
len: 14
v_gene: TRBV28
CDR3aa: CASLPPRGNTEAFF

j_gene: TRBJ2-3
len: 15
v_gene: TRBV10-3
CDR3aa: CAISDWEGGTDTQYF

j_gene: TRBJ1-4
len: 13
v_gene: TRBV10-2
CDR3aa: CASRQGGDEKLFF

j_gene: TRBJ2-1
len: 18
v_gene: TRBV2
CDR3aa: CASSEHLLAGGVYNEQFF

j_gene: TRBJ1-5
len: 16
v_gene: TRBV20-1
CDR3aa: CSARDPGQGPNQPQHF

j_gene: TRBJ2-6
len: 19
v_gene: TRBV4-2
CDR3aa: CASSPGHLILSSGANVLTF

j_gene: TRBJ2-7
len: 15
v_gene: TRBV10-3
CDR3aa: CAISDMFTPPYEQYF

j_gene: TRBJ1-3
len: 14
v_gene: TRBV7-8
CDR3aa: CASSAWKTGNTIYF

j_gene: TRBJ2-1
len: 14
v_gene: TRBV7-2
CDR3aa: CASSLFTRTSGRAF

j_gene: TRBJ2-2
len: 17
v_gene: TRBV19
CDR3aa: CASSLRLAAMGAGELFF

j_gene: TRBJ2-7
len: 14
v_gene: TRBV28
CDR3aa: CASRGTYSSYEQYF

j_gene: TRBJ1-1
len: 13
v_gene: TRBV7-6
CDR3aa: CASSTPGGSEAFF

j_gene: TRBJ2-1
len: 14
v_gene: TRBV11-2
CDR3aa: CASSIRLAYNEQFF

j_gene: TRBJ2-2
len: 14
v_gene: TRBV28
CDR3aa: CATRGAGNTGELFF

j_gene: TRBJ2-7
len: 15
v_gene: TRBV6-1
CDR3aa: CASSALAGGSYEQYF

j_gene: TRBJ1-4
len: 15
v_gene: TRBV14
CDR3aa: CASSHRQDVNEKLFF